This TCR beta chain appears in the sequencing data of a study of CD8 T cells in ankylosing spondylitis. Per germline, CDR1 SQVTM and CDR2 ANQGSEA. V lost 6 bases, J lost 5 bases, and 11 bases lay in between. CDR3 length: 12 residues. A single record per CDR3 protein comes from TCRdb applying MiXCR to the 5' RACE reads. The sample yields under 200,000 distinct CDR3 sequences, approximately 10% seen once. Only a few counts were recorded for this clonotype. Sequencing was carried out using blood, either unsorted or a sorted T cell fraction (not recorded which). The clonotype comes from a male donor with ankylosing spondylitis or in good health (not recorded which). The chain recombines TRBV29-1 with TRBJ2-1, with a weak D call TRBD1 (6 bases). CDR3 DNA: TGCAGCGTGGCGCGACAGGACAATGAGCAGTTCTTC. Translated, it gives CSVARQDNEQFF.